This paragraph reports one T cell receptor beta chain. Original handling: Reference gene primer amplification yielded estimated nucleated cell counts. Generated by immunoSEQ multiplex PCR, the TCRdb table keeps only in-frame clones and is missing some. D and trimming were read from the DNA, whereas the V and J calls and clone size are those reported in that table. The sample includes about 250,000 clones, approximately 90% seen only once; the top ten take just under 6.5%. This record comes from a study of blood T cell repertoires in COVID-19. Study as a whole: Specimens from acute and convalescent COVID-19 originated in the United States, Italy and Spain. From T cells, B-cell-depleted T cells, or PBMCs came the material, which was cDNA or gDNA.

Seattle patients were enrolled while actively infected and followed longitudinally. The germline V gene encodes CDR1 MGHRA and CDR2 YSYEKL. J was trimmed by 2 bases and V by 4 bases; bases with no gene match: 5. This CDR3 region has 15 residues. Sequenced material: peripheral blood. J is TRBJ2-5 and V is TRBV4-1, with 9 bases aligning to TRBD1. This receptor was obtained from a woman aged 25 to 45 with COVID-19, enrolled during active disease. The CDR3, as DNA: TGCGCCAGCAGCCTTAGTGGGACAGGGCAAGAGACCCAGTACTTC. This codes for CASSLSGTGQETQYF.